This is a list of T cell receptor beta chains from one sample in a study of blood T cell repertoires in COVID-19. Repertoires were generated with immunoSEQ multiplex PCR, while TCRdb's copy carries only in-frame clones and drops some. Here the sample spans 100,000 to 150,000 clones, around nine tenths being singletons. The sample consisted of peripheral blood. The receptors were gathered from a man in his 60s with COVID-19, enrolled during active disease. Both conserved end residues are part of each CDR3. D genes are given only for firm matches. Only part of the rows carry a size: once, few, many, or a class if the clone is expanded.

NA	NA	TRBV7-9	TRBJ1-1	TGTGCCAGCAGCTATCGAGAAAACACTGAAGCTTTCTTT	CASSYRENTEAFF
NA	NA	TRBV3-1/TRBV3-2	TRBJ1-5	TGTGCCAGCAGCCAACAGGGGAGCCAGCCCCAGCATTTT	CASSQQGSQPQHF
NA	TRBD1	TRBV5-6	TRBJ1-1	TGTGCCAGCAGCGGGACAGCTGAAGCTTTCTTT	CASSGTAEAFF
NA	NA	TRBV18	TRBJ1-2	TGTGCCAGCTCACCGGGAGGTAACTATGGCTACACCTTC	CASSPGGNYGYTF
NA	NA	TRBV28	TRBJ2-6	TGTGCCAGCAGTCCCTATCCCTCTGGGGCCAACGTCCTGACTTTC	CASSPYPSGANVLTF
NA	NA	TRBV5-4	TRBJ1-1	TGTGCCAGCAGCCTAACAGGGCAGGGTGAAGCTTTCTTT	CASSLTGQGEAFF
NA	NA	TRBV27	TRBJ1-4	TGTGCCAGCAGTCCCGGGACTACTGAAAAACTGTTTTTT	CASSPGTTEKLFF
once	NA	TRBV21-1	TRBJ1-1	TGTGCCAGCAGCCCCTCCGGGGAGGGCCCAGGGGCTGAAGCTTTCTTT	CASSPSGEGPGAEAFF
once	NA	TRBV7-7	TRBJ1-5	TGTGCCAGCAGCTTAGGACGACAGGACTGCAATCAGCCCCAGCATTTT	CASSLGRQDCNQPQHF
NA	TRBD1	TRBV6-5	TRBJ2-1	TGTGCCAGCAGTTCAGGGGGACAGGGTTCCCATGAGCAGTTCTTC	CASSSGGQGSHEQFF
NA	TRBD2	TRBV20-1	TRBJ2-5	TGCAGTGCTAGTCCCGGGGGGGCCAGTGAGACCCAGTACTTC	CSASPGGASETQYF
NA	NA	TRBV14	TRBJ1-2	TGTGCCAGCAGCCAAGCCCTTGTGTACTCTGGCTACACCTTC	CASSQALVYSGYTF
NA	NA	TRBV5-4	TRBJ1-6	TGTGCCACTTCGGGGGTGTTGTCACCCCTCCACTTT	CATSGVLSPLHF
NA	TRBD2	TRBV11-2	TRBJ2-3	TGTGCCAGCAGCCCGGCGGGGGGGAACACAGATACGCAGTATTTT	CASSPAGGNTDTQYF
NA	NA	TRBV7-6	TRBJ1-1	TGTGCCAGCAGCTCCGTGGGGGGGCAGCATGTGAACACTGAAGCTTTCTTT	CASSSVGGQHVNTEAFF
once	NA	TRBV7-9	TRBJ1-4	TGTGCCAGCAGCTTCGGGACATCTAATGAAAAACTGTTTTTT	CASSFGTSNEKLFF
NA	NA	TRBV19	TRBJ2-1	TGTGCCAGTAGTATCTTCCCCACTCCGGAGTGGCAGTTCTTC	CASSIFPTPEWQFF